Listed below are T cell receptor beta chains from one sample, sequenced in a study of CD8 T cells in ankylosing spondylitis. TCRdb independently ran MiXCR on the 5' RACE reads; one entry per CDR3 protein. Of roughly 260,000 distinct CDR3 sequences in the sample, 20% were seen once. Source material: blood, either unsorted or a sorted T cell fraction (not recorded which). The receptors here all came from a male donor with ankylosing spondylitis or in good health (not recorded which). The CDR3 runs from the conserved cysteine through the conserved F or W. A D gene is named only where the DNA matches it firmly. For some rows the clone size is stated as once, few or many, or as a class when expanded; others skip it.

abundance	j_gene	v_gene	d_gene	CDR3nt	CDR3aa
.	TRBJ2-2	TRBV5-1	TRBD2	TGCGCCAGCAGACCCGGGAGCGGGGGCTATACCGGGGAGCTGTTTTTT	CASRPGSGGYTGELFF
.	TRBJ1-1	TRBV7-9	.	TGTGCCAGCAGCTTAGAGGGAATCGCTGAAGCTTTCTTT	CASSLEGIAEAFF
.	TRBJ2-2	TRBV15	.	TGTGCCACCAGCGGAGAACAAATCACCGGGGAGCTGTTTTTT	CATSGEQITGELFF
.	TRBJ2-3	TRBV29-1	TRBD2	TGCAGCTCGACACTAGCGGGAGCGAACTTAGATACGCAGTATTTT	CSSTLAGANLDTQYF
few	TRBJ1-2	TRBV12-3/TRBV12-4	.	TGTGCCAGCAGCCAACCATCGACGATAAACTATGGCTACACCTTC	CASSQPSTINYGYTF
.	TRBJ1-4	TRBV20-1	TRBD1	TGCAGCCTCCGGGACAGGGTAGAAAAACTGTTTTTT	CSLRDRVEKLFF
many	TRBJ2-5	TRBV5-1	TRBD1	TGCGCCAGCAGCACAGGGACAGTCCAAGAGACCCAGTACTTC	CASSTGTVQETQYF
few	TRBJ1-1	TRBV20-1	.	TGCAGTGCTTATCAGGGCTTCGACACTGAAGCTTTCTTT	CSAYQGFDTEAFF
few	TRBJ2-1	TRBV9	.	TGTGCCAGCAGCGCCGAAGGGGATCACTTCTACAATGAGCAGTTCTTC	CASSAEGDHFYNEQFF
.	TRBJ1-1	TRBV7-3	.	TGTGCCAGCAGCTCCCAACAGGGATCTGAAGCTTTCTTT	CASSSQQGSEAFF
few	TRBJ1-2	TRBV12-3/TRBV12-4	.	TGTGCCAGCGGGAGATCGGACAGAATTAACTATGGCTACACCTTC	CASGRSDRINYGYTF
few	TRBJ1-1	TRBV2	.	TGTGCCAGCAGTGAGCTCGTCCGGCCCTCGGGTGACACTGAAGCTTTCTTT	CASSELVRPSGDTEAFF
many	TRBJ2-1	TRBV28	.	TGTGCCTCCCATCAGCGGGTAAACAATGAGCAGTTCTTC	CASHQRVNNEQFF
few	TRBJ2-3	TRBV5-1	TRBD2	TGCGCCAGCAGCTTGAGTTCTAGCGGGTACTCCTTTCGACTGTATTTT	CASSLSSSGYSFRLYF
many	TRBJ1-1	TRBV5-1	.	TGCGCCAGCAGCCCCAGATCGAACACTGAAGCTTTCTTT	CASSPRSNTEAFF
.	TRBJ2-6	TRBV28	.	TGTGCCAGCACCCAGGAGGGAACTGGGGCCAACGTCCTGACTTTC	CASTQEGTGANVLTF
once	TRBJ2-3	TRBV11-2	TRBD2	TGTGCCAGCAGCATCGGACTAGCGGGGGGGTTAACAGATACGCAGTATTTT	CASSIGLAGGLTDTQYF
many	TRBJ2-4	TRBV25-1	.	TGTGCCAGCACCCCCGTAGGGGCAAAAAACATTCAGTACTTC	CASTPVGAKNIQYF
few	TRBJ2-5	TRBV20-1	.	TGCAGTGCTAGAGAGGAGGGGACCCAGTACTTC	CSAREEGTQYF
.	TRBJ2-5	TRBV9	.	TGTGCCAGCAGCCCTCCTAGCAGCCAAGAGACCCAGTACTTC	CASSPPSSQETQYF
.	TRBJ2-5	TRBV21-1	.	TGTGCCAGCAGCAAAGTCCCACTAGCAGAAGAGACCCAGTACTTC	CASSKVPLAEETQYF